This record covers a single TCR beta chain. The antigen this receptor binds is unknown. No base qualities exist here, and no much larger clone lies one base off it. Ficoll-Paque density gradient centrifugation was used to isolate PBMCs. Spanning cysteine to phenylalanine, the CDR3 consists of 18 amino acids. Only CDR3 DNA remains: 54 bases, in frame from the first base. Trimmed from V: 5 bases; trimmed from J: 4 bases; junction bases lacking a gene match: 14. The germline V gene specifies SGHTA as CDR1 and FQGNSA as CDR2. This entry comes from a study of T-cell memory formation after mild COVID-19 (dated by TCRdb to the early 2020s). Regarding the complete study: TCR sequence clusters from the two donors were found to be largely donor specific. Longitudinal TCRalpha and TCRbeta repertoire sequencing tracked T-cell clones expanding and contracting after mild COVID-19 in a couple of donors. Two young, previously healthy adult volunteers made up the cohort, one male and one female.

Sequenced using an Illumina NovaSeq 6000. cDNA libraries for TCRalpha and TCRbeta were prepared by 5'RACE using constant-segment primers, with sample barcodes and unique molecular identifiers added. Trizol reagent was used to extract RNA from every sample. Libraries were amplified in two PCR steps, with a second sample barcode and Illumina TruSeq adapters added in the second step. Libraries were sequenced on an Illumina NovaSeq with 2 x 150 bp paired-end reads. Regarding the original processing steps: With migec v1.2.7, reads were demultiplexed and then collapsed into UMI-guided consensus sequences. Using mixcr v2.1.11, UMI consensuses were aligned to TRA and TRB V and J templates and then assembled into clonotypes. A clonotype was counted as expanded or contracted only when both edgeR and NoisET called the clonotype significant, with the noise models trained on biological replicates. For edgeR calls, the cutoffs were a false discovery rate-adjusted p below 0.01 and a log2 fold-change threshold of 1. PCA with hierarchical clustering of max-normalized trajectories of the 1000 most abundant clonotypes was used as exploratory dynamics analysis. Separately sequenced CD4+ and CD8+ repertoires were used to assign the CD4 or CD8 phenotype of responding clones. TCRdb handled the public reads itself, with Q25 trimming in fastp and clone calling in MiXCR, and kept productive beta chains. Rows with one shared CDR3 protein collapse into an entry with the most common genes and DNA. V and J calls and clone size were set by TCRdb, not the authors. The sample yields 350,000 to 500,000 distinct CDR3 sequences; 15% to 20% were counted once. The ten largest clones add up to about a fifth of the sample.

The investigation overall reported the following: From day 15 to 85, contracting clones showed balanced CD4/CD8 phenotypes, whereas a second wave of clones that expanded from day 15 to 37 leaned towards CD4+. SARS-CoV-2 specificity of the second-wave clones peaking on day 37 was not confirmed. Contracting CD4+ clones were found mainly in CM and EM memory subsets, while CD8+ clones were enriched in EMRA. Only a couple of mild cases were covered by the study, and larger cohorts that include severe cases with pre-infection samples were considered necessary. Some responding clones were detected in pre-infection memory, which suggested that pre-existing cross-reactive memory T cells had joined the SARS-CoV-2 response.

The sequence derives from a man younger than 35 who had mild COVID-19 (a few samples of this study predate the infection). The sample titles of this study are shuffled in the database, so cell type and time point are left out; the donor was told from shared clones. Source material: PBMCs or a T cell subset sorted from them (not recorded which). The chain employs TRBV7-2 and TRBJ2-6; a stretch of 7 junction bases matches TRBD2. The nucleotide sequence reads TGTGCCAGCAGCCTCCGGGGAGGGGTGTATTCAGGGGCCAACGTCCTGACTTTC. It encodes CASSLRGGVYSGANVLTF.